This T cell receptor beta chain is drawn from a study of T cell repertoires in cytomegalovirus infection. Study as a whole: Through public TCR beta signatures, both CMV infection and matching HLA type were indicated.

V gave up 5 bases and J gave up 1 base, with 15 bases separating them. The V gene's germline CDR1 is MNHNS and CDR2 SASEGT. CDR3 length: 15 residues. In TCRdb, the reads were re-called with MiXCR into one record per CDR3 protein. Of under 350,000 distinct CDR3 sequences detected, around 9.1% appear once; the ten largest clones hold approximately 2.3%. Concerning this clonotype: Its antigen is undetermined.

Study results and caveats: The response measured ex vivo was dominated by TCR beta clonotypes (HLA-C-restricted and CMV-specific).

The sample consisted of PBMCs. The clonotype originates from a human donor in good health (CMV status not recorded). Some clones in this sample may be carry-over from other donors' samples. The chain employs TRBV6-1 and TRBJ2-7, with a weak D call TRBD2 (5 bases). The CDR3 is CASSFSNGVSYEQYF. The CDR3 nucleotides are TGTGCCAGCAGTTTCTCCAACGGGGTTTCCTACGAGCAGTACTTC.